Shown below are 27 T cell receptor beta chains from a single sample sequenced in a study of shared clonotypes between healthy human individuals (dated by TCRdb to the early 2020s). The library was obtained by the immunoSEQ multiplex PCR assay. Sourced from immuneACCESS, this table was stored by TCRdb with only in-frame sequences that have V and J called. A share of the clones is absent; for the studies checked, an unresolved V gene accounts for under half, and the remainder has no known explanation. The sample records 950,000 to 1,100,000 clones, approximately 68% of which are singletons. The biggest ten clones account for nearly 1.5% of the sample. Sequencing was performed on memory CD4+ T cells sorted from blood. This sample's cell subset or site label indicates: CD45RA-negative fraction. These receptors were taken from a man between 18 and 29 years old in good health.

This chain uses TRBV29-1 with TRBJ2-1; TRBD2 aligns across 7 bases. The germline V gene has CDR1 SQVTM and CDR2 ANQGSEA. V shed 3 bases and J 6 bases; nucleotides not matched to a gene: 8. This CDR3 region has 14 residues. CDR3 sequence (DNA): TGCAGCGTTGACGTTAGCGGGTTTATCAATGAGCAGTTCTTC. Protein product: CSVDVSGFINEQFF.

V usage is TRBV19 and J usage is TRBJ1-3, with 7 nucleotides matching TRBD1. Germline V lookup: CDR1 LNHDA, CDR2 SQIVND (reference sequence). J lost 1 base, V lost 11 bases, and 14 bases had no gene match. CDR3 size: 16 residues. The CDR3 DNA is TGTGCCTCCGGGGGTGGCCGGACAGGATCTGGAAACACCATATATTTT. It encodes CASGGGRTGSGNTIYF.

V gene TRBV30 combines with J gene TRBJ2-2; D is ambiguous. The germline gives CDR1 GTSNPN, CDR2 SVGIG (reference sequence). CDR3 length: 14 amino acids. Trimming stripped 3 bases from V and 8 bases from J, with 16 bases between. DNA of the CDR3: TGTGCCTGGAGGGGCAGTTCCGGGTGGGGGGAGCTGTTTTTT. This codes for CAWRGSSGWGELFF.

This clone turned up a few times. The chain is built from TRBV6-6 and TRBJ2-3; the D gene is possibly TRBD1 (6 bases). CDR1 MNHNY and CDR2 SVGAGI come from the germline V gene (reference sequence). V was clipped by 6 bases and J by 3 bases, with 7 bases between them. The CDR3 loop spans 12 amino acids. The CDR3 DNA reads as TGTGCCAGCAGAAGGGGGACAGATACGCAGTATTTT. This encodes CASRRGTDTQYF.

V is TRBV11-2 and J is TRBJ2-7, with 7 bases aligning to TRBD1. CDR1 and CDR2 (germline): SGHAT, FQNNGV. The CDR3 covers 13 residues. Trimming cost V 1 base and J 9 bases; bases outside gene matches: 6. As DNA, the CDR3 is TGTGCCAGCAGCTTAGGAGACAGGGTCGGGCAGTACTTC. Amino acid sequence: CASSLGDRVGQYF.

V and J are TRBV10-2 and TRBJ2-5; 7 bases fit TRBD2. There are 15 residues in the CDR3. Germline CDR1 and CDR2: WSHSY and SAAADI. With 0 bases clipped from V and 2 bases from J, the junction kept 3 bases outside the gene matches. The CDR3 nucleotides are TGCGCCAGCAGTGAGTCCAGCGGGGTGCAAGAGACCCAGTACTTC. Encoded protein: CASSESSGVQETQYF.

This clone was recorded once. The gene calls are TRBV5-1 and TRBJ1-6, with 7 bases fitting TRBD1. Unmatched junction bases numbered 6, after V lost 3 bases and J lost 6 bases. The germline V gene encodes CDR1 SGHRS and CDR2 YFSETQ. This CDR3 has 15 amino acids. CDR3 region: CASSSTQGSNSPLHF. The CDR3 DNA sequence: TGCGCCAGCAGCTCGACACAGGGGAGTAATTCACCCCTCCACTTT.

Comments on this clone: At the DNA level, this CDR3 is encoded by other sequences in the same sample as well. The DNA of the CDR3 is TGTGCCAGCAGTTCGTCAGGGATCTACGAGCAGTACTTC. Its protein product is CASSSSGIYEQYF. This sequence joins TRBV28 and TRBJ2-7, with a possible D match to TRBD1 (5 bases). Trimming took off 4 bases at V and 3 bases at J, with 10 bases between the two ends. CDR1 is MDHEN, CDR2 SYDVKM, per germline. The CDR3 spans 13 residues.

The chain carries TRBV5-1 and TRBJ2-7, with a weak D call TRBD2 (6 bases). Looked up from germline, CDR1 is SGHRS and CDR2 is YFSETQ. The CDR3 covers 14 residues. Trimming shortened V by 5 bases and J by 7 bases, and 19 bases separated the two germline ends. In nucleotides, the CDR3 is TGCGCCAGCAGTTCCCCAGCCCCCGCGGGGGAGCAGTACTTC. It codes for CASSSPAPAGEQYF.

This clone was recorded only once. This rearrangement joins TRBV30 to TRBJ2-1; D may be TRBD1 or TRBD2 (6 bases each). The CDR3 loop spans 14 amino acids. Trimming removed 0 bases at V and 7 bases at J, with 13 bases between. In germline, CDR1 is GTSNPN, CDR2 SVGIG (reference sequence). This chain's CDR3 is CAWSVLGGVNEQFF. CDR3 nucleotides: TGTGCCTGGAGTGTACTGGGGGGCGTTAATGAGCAGTTCTTC.

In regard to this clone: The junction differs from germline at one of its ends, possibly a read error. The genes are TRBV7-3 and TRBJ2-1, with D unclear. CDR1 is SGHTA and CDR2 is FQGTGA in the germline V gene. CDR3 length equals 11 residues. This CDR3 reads CASSLYNGQFF. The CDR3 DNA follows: TGTGCCAGCAGCCTGTACAATGGGCAGTTCTTC. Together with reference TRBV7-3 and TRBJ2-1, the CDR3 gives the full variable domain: GAGVSQTPSNKVTEKGKYVELRCDPISGHTALYWYRQSLGQGPEFLIYFQGTGAADDSGLPNDRFFAVRPEGSVSTLKIQRTERGDSAVYLCASSLYNGQFFGPGTRLTVL.

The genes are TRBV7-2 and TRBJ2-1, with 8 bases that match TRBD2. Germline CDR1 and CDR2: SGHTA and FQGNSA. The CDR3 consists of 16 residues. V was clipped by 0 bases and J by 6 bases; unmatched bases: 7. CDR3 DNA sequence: TGTGCCAGCAGCTTAGCTGCCGGGGGGGCCTTCAATGAGCAGTTCTTC. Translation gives CASSLAAGGAFNEQFF.

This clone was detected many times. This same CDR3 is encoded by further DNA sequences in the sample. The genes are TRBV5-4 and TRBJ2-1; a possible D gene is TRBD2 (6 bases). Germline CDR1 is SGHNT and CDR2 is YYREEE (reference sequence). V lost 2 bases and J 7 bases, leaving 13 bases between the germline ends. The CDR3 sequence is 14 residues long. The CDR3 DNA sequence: TGTGCCAGCAGCTTTGGCGGGGTAAAGAATGAGCAGTTCTTC. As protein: CASSFGGVKNEQFF.

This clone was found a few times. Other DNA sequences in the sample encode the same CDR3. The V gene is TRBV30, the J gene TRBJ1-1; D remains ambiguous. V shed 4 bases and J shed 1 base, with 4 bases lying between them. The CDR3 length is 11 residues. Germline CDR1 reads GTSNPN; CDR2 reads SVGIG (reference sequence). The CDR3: CAWNRNTEAFF. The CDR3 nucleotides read TGTGCCTGGAATCGGAACACTGAAGCTTTCTTT.

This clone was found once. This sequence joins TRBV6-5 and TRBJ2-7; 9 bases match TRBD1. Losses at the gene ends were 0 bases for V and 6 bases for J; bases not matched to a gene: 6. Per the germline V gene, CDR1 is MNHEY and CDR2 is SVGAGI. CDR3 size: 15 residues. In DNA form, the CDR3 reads TGTGCCAGCAGTTACTCCCCCGGGACAGGGTCCGAGCAGTACTTC. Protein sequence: CASSYSPGTGSEQYF.

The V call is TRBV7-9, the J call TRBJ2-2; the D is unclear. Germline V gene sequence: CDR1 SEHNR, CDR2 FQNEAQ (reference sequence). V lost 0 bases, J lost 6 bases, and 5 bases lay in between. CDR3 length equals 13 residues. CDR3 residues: CASSLATPGELFF. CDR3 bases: TGTGCCAGCAGCTTAGCCACTCCCGGGGAGCTGTTTTTT. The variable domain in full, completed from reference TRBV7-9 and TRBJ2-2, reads DTGVSQNPRHKITKRGQNVTFRCDPISEHNRLYWYRQTLGQGPEFLTYFQNEAQLEKSRLLSDRFSAERPKGSFSTLEIQRTEQGDSAMYLCASSLATPGELFFGEGSRLTVL.

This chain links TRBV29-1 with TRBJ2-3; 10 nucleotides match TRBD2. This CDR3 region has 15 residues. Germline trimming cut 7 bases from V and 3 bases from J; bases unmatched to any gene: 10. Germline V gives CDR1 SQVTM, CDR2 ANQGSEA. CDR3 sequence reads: CSGCPSGSKTDTQYF. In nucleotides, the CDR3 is TGCAGCGGATGCCCTAGCGGGAGTAAGACAGATACGCAGTATTTT.

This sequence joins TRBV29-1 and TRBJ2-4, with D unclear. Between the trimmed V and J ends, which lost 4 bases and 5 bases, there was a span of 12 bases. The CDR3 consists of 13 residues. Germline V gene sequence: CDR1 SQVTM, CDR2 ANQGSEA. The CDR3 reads CSVGSRVQNIQYF. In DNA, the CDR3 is TGCAGCGTTGGGTCCCGGGTACAAAACATTCAGTACTTC.

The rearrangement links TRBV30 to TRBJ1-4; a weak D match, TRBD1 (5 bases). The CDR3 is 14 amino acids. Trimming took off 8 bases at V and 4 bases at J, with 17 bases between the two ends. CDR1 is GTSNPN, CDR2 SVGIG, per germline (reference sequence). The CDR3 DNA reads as TGTGCCATCCAATTCGACAGTTATAATGAAAAACTGTTTTTT. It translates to CAIQFDSYNEKLFF.

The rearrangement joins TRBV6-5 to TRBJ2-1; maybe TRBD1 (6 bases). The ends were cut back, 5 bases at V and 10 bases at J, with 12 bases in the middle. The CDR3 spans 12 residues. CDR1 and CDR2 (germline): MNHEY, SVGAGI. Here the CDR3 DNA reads TGTGCCAGCAGTCAGGGGAGTGGAGAGCAGTTCTTC. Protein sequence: CASSQGSGEQFF.

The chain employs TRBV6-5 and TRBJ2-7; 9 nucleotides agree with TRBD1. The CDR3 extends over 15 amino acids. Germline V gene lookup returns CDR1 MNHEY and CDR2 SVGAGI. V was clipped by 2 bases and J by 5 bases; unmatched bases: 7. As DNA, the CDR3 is TGTGCCAGCAGTTACGACGGGACAGGGTTCCACGAGCAGTACTTC. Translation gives CASSYDGTGFHEQYF.

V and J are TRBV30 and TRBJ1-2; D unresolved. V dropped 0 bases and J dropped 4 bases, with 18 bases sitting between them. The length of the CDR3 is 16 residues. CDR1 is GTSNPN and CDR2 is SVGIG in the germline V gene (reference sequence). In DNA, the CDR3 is TGTGCCTGGAGTGTAAAGATAGACCCTAGCCGCTATGGCTACACCTTC. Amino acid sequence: CAWSVKIDPSRYGYTF.

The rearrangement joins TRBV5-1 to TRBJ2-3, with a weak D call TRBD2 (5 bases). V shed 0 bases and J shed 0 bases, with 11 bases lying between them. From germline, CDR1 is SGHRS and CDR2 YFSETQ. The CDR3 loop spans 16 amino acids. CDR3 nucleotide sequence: TGCGCCAGCAGCTTGGTAGGCAGGACTAGCACAGATACGCAGTATTTT. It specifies CASSLVGRTSTDTQYF. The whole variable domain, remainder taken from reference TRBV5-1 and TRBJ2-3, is KAGVTQTPRYLIKTRGQQVTLSCSPISGHRSVSWYQQTPGQGLQFLFEYFSETQRNKGNFPGRFSGRQFSNSRSEMNVSTLELGDSALYLCASSLVGRTSTDTQYFGPGTRLTVL.

CDR3 nucleotide sequence: TGTGCCAGCAGCAAGGACAGCAACTATGGCTACACCTTC. Translation: CASSKDSNYGYTF. The chain uses TRBV6-5 and TRBJ1-2; TRBD1 might be the D (6 bases). The germline V gene has CDR1 MNHEY and CDR2 SVGAGI. This CDR3 spans 13 amino acids. The V end lost 6 bases, the J end lost 2 bases, and 10 bases lay between the germline ends.

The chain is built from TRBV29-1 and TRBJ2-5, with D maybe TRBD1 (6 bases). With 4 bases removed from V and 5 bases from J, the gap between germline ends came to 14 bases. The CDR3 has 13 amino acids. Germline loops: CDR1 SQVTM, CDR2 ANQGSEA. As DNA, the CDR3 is TGCAGCGTTGCGACAGGTAGTAGGGAGACCCAGTACTTC. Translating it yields CSVATGSRETQYF.

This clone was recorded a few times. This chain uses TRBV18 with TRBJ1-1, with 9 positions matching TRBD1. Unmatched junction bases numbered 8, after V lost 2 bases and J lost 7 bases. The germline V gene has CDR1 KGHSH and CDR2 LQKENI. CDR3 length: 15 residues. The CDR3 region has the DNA TGTGCCAGCTCACCAGTGACAGGGGGGTCTAGTGAAGCTTTCTTT. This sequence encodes CASSPVTGGSSEAFF. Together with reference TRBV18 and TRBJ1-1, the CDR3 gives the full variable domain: NAGVMQNPRHLVRRRGQEARLRCSPMKGHSHVYWYRQLPEEGLKFMVYLQKENIIDESGMPKERFSAEFPKEGPSILRIQQVVRGDSAAYFCASSPVTGGSSEAFFGQGTRLTVV.

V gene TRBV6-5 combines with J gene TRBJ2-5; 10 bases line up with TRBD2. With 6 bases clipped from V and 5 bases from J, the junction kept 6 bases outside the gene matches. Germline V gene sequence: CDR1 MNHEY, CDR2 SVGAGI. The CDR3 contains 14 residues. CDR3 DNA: TGTGCCAGCAGCGGTAGCGGGGGGACGGAGACCCAGTACTTC. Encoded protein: CASSGSGGTETQYF.